The sequence of this T cell receptor beta chain was determined in a study of T cell responses to AZD1222 COVID-19 vaccine. TCRdb's copy holds only in-frame clones and misses some; the assay was immunoSEQ multiplex PCR. This table holds 110,000 to 150,000 clones, about nine tenths found once. CDR1 MDHEN and CDR2 SYDVKM come from the germline V gene. V was cut by 6 bases and J by 6 bases, with 12 bases left in between. This CDR3 is 13 amino acids long. This sequence was found in an adult who received the AZD1222 COVID-19 vaccine. The specimen comprised peripheral blood, sampled 28 days after the second AZD1222 dose. The chain employs TRBV28 and TRBJ2-1, with D uncertain. The CDR3 DNA sequence: TGTGCCAGCAGCCGCAGCCCCGGCAATGAGCAGTTCTTC. Amino acid sequence: CASSRSPGNEQFF.